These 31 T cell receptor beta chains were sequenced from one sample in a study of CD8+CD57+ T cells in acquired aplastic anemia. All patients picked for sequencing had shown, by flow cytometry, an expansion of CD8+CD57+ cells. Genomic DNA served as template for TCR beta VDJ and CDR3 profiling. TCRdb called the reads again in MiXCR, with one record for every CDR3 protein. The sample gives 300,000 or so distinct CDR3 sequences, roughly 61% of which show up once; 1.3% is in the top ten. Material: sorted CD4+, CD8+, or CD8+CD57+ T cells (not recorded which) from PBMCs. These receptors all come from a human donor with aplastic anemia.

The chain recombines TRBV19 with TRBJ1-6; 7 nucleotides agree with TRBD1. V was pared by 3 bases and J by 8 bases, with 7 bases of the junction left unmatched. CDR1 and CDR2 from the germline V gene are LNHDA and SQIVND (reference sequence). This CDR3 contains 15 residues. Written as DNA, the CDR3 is TGTGCCAGTAGTATTATGGAACAGGGGCATTCACCCCTCCACTTT. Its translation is CASSIMEQGHSPLHF.

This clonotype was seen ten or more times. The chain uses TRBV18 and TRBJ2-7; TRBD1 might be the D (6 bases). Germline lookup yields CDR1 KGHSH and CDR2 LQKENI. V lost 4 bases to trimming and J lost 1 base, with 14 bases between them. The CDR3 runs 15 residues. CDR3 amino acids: CASSLSGTSSYEQYF. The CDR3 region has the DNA TGTGCCAGCTCACTCTCCGGGACAAGTTCCTACGAGCAGTACTTC.

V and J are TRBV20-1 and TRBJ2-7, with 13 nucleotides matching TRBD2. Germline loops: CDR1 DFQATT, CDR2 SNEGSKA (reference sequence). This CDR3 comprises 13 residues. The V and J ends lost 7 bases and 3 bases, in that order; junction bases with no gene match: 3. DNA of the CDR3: TGCAGTGTTGGGACTAGCGGGAACTACGAGCAGTACTTC. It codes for CSVGTSGNYEQYF.

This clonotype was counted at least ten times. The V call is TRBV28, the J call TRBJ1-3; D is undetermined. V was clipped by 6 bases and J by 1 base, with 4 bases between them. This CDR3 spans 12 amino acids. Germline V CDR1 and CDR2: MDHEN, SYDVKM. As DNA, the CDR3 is TGTGCCAGCAGGGGGTCTGGAAACACCATATATTTT. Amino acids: CASRGSGNTIYF. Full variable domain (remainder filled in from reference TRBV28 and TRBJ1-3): DVKVTQSSRYLVKRTGEKVFLECVQDMDHENMFWYRQDPGLGLRLIYFSYDVKMKEKGDIPEGYSVSREKKERFSLILESASTNQTSMYLCASRGSGNTIYFGEGSWLTVV.

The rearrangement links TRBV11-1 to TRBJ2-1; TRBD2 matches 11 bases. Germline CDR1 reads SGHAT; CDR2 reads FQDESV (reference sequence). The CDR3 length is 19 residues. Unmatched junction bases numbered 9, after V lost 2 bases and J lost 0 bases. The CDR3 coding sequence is TGTGCCAGCAGCTTATGGGCTAGCGGGGGGCGAAGCTCCTACAATGAGCAGTTCTTC. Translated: CASSLWASGGRSSYNEQFF.

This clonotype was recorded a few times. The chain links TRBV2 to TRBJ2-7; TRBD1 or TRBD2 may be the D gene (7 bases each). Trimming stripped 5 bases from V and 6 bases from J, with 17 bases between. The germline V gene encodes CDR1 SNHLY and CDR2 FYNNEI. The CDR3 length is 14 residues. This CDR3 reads CASSRSGTVTEQYF. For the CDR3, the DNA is TGTGCCAGCAGTCGAAGCGGGACAGTGACCGAGCAGTACTTC. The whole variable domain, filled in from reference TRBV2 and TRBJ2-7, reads EPEVTQTPSHQVTQMGQEVILRCVPISNHLYFYWYRQILGQKVEFLVSFYNNEISEKSEIFDDQFSVERPDGSNFTLKIRSTKLEDSAMYFCASSRSGTVTEQYFGPGTRLTVT.

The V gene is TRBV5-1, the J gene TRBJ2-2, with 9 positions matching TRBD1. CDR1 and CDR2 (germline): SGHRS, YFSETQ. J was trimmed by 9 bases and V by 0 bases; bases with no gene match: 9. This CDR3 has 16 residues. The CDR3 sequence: CASSLGGTGSARELFF. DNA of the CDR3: TGCGCCAGCAGCTTGGGAGGGACAGGGTCCGCCCGGGAGCTGTTTTTT.

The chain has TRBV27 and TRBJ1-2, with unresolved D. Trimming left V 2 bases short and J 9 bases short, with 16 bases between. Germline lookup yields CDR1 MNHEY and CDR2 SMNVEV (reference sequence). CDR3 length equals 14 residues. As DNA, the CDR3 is TGTGCCAGCAGTTTAGGGCCAGGCACCAGGAGCTACACCTTC. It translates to CASSLGPGTRSYTF.

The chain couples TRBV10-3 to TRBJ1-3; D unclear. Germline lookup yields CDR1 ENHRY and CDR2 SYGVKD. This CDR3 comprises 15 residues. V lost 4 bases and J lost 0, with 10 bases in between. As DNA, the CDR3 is TGTGCCATCAGTGGTAGCTCGAGCTCTGGAAACACCATATATTTT. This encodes CAISGSSSSGNTIYF.

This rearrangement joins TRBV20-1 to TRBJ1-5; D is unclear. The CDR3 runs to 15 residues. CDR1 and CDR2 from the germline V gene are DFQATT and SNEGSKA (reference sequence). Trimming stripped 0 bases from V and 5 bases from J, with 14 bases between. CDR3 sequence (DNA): TGCAGTGCTAGAGATCCAGGAAGTGTATATCAGCCCCAGCATTTT. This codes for CSARDPGSVYQPQHF.

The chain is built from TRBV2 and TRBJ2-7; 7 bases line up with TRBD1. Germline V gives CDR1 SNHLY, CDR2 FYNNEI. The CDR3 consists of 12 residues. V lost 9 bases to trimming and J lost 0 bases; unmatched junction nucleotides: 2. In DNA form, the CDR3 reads TGTGCCAGAGGGGACAGCTCCTACGAGCAGTACTTC. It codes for CARGDSSYEQYF. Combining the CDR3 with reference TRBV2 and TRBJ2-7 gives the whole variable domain EPEVTQTPSHQVTQMGQEVILRCVPISNHLYFYWYRQILGQKVEFLVSFYNNEISEKSEIFDDQFSVERPDGSNFTLKIRSTKLEDSAMYFCARGDSSYEQYFGPGTRLTVT.

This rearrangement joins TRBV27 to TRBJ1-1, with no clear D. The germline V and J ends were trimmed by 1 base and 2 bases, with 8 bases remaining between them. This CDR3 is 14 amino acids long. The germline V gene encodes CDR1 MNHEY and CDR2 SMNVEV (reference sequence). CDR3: CASSLWAVNTEAFF. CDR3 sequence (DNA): TGTGCCAGCAGTTTATGGGCCGTTAACACTGAAGCTTTCTTT.

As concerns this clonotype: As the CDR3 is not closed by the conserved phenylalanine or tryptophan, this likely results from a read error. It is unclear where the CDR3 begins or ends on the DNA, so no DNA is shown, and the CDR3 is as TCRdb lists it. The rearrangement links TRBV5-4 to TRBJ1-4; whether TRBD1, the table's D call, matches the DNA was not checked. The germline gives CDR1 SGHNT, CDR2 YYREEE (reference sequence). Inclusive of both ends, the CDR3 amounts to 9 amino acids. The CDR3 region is CASTTGGNV.

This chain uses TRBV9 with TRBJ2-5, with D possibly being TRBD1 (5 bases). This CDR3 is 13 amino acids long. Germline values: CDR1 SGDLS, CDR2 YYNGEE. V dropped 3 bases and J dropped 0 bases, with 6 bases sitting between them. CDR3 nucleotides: TGTGCCAGCAGCGAGACAGACCAAGAGACCCAGTACTTC. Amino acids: CASSETDQETQYF.

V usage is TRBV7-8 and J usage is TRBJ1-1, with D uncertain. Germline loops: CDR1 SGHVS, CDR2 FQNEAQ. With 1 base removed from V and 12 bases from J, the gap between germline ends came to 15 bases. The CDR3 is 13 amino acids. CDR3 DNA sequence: TGTGCCAGCAGCTTAGATGATAGATTGACGACTTTCTTT. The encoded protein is CASSLDDRLTTFF.

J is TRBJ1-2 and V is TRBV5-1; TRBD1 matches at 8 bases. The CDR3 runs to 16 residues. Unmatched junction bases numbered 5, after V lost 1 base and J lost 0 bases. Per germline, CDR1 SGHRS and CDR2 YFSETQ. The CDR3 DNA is TGCGCCAGCAGCTTGAACCAGGACAGGGCTAACTATGGCTACACCTTC. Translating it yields CASSLNQDRANYGYTF.

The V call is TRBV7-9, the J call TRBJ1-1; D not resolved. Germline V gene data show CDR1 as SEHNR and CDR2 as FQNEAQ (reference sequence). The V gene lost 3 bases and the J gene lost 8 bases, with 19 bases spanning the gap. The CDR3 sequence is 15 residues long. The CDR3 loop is CASSLRVATGLEAFF. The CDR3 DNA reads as TGTGCCAGCAGCTTGAGGGTGGCAACCGGCTTAGAAGCTTTCTTT.

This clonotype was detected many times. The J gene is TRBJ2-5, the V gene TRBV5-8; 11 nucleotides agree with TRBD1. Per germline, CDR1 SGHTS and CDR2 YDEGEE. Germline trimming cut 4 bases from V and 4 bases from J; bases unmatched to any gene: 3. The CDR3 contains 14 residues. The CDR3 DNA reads TGTGCCAGCAGCCTCGGGACAGGGGGAGAGACCCAGTACTTC. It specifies CASSLGTGGETQYF.

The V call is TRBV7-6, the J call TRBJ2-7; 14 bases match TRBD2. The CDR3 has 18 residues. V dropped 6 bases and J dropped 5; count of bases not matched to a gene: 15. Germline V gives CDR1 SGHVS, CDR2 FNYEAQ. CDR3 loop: CASSLNMRLAGGKDEQYF. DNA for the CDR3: TGTGCCAGCAGTTTGAATATGAGACTAGCGGGAGGGAAGGACGAGCAGTACTTC.

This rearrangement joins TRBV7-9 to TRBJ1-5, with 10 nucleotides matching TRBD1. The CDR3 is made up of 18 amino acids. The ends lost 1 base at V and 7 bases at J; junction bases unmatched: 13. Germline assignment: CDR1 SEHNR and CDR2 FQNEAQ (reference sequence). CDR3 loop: CASSLVGTGALRDQPQHF. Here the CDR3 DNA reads TGTGCCAGCAGCTTAGTTGGGACAGGGGCCCTTAGGGACCAGCCCCAGCATTTT.

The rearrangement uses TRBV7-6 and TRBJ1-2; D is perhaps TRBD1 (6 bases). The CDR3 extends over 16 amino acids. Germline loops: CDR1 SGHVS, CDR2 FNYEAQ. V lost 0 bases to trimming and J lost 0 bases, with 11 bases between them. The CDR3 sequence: CASSLAYPGANYGYTF. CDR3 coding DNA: TGTGCCAGCAGCTTAGCGTATCCAGGGGCTAACTATGGCTACACCTTC. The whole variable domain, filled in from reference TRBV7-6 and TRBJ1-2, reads GAGVSQSPRYKVTKRGQDVALRCDPISGHVSLYWYRQALGQGPEFLTYFNYEAQQDKSGLPNDRFSAERPEGSISTLTIQRTEQRDSAMYRCASSLAYPGANYGYTFGSGTRLTVV.

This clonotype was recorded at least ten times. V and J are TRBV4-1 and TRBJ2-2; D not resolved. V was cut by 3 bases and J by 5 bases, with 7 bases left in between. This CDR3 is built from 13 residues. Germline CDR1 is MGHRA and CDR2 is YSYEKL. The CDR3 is CASSQDRTGELFF. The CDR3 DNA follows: TGCGCCAGCAGCCAGGATAGGACCGGGGAGCTGTTTTTT.

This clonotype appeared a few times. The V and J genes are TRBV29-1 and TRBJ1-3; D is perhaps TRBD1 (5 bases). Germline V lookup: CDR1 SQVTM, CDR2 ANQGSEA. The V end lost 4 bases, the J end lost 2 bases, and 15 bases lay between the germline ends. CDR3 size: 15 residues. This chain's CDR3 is CSVVKARVTGNTIYF. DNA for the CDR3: TGCAGCGTTGTGAAAGCCAGGGTCACTGGAAACACCATATATTTT.

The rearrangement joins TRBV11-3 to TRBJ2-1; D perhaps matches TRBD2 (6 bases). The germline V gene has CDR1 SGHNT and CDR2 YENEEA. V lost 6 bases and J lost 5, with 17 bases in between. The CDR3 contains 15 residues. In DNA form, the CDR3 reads TGTGCCAGCAGTCCTCCGGGACTCGGTCACAATGAGCAGTTCTTC. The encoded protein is CASSPPGLGHNEQFF.

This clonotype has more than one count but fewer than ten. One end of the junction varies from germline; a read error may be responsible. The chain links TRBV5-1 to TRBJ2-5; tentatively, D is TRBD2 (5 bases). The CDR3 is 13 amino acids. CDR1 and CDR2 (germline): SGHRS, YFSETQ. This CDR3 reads CASSSAAEKTQYF. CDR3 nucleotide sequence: TGTGCCAGCAGCTCAGCAGCGGAGAAGACCCAGTACTTC.

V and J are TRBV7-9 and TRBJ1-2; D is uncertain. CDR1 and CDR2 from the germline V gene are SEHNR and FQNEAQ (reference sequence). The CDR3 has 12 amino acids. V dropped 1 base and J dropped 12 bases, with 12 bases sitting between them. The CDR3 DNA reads TGTGCCAGCAGCTTAGTTGTACGAGGAAACACCTTC. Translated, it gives CASSLVVRGNTF. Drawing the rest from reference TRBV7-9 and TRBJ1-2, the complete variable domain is DTGVSQNPRHKITKRGQNVTFRCDPISEHNRLYWYRQTLGQGPEFLTYFQNEAQLEKSRLLSDRFSAERPKGSFSTLEIQRTEQGDSAMYLCASSLVVRGNTFGSGTRLTVV.

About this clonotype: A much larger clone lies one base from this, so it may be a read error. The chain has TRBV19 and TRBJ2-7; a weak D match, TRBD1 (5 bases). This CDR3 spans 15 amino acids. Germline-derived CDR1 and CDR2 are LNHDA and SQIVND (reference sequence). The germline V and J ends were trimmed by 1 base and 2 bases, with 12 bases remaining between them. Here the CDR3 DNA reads TGTGCCAGTAGTATAGTGGGGCATCACCCCTACGAGCAGTACTTC. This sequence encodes CASSIVGHHPYEQYF.

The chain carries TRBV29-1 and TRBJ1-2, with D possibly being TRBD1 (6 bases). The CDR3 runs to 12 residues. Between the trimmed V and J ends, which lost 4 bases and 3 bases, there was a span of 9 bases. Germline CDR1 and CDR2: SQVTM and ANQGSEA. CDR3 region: CSVVAGDYGYTF. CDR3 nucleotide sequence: TGCAGCGTTGTGGCAGGGGACTATGGCTACACCTTC. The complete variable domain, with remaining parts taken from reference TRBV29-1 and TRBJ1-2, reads SAVISQKPSRDICQRGTSLTIQCQVDSQVTMMFWYRQQPGQSLTLIATANQGSEATYESGFVIDKFPISRPNLTFSTLTVSNMSPEDSSIYLCSVVAGDYGYTFGSGTRLTVV.

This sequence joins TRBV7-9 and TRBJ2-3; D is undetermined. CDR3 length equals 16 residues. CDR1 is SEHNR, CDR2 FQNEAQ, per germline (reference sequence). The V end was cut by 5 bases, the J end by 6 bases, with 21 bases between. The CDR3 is CASSTPLLEQADTQYF. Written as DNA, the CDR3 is TGTGCCAGCAGCACACCTTTACTGGAACAAGCGGATACGCAGTATTTT.

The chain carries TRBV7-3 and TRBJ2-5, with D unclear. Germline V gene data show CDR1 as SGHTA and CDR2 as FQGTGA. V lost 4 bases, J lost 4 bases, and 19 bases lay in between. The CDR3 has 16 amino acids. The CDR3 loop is CASSSFGITPGETQYF. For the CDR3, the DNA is TGTGCCAGCAGCTCCTTTGGGATTACCCCTGGAGAGACCCAGTACTTC.

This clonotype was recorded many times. The DNA of the CDR3 is TGCAGTGCTAAGATCAGGGCGATGAACACTGAAGCTTTCTTT. Amino acids: CSAKIRAMNTEAFF. The rearrangement uses TRBV20-1 and TRBJ1-1, with D perhaps matching TRBD1 (5 bases). Germline loops: CDR1 DFQATT, CDR2 SNEGSKA (reference sequence). CDR3 size: 14 residues. The V and J ends lost 4 bases and 0 bases respectively, with 12 bases between them.